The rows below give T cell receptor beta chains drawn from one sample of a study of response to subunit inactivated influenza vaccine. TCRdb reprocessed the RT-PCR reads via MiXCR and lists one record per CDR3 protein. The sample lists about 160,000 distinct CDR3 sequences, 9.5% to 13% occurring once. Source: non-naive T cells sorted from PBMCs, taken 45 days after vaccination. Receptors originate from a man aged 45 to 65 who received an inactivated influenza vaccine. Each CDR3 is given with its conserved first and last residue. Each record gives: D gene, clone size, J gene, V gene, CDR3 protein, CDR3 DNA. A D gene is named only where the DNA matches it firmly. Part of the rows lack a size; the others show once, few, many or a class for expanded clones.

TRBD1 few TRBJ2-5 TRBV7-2 CASSLDTGGSKTQYF TGTGCCAGCAGCTTAGATACAGGGGGCTCGAAGACCCAGTACTTC
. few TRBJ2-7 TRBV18 CASSPPGLGDYEQYF TGTGCCAGCTCACCACCGGGGCTAGGGGACTACGAGCAGTACTTC
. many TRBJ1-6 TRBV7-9 CASSSKLGREGHSPLHF TGTGCCAGCAGCTCCAAACTCGGGAGGGAGGGTCATTCACCCCTCCACTTT
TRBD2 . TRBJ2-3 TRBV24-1 CATSDISGIGADTQYF TGTGCCACCAGTGACATTAGCGGGATAGGAGCAGATACGCAGTATTTT
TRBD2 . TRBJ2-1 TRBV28 CASSLIGLAGGNEQFF TGTGCCAGCAGTTTAATCGGGCTAGCGGGGGGCAATGAGCAGTTCTTC
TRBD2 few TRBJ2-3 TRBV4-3 CASSQFTTGTSGGTDTQYF TGCGCCAGCAGCCAGTTTACTACGGGGACTAGCGGAGGCACAGATACGCAGTATTTT
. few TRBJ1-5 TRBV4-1 CASSQVDLGLGNQPQHF TGCGCCAGCAGCCAAGTTGATCTCGGTTTGGGCAATCAGCCCCAGCATTTT
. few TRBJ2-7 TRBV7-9 CASSLELTYEQYF TGTGCCAGCAGCTTAGAACTAACCTACGAGCAGTACTTC
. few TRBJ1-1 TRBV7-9 CASSLETEAFF TGTGCCAGCAGCTTAGAGACTGAAGCTTTCTTT
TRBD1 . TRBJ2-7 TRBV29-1 CSVPGTGKRYNEQYF TGCAGCGTTCCCGGGACAGGGAAGCGCTATAACGAGCAGTACTTC
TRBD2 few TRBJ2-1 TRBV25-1 CASSETRGGSYNEQFF TGTGCCAGCAGTGAAACGCGGGGGGGTTCTTACAATGAGCAGTTCTTC
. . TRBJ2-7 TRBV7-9 CASSLASQGYDEQYF TGTGCCAGCAGCTTAGCTTCCCAGGGTTACGACGAGCAGTACTTC
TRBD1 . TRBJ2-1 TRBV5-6 CASRWGQGGEQFF TGTGCCAGCCGTTGGGGACAGGGGGGTGAGCAGTTCTTC
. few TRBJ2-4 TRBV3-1 CASSQDPPGIAKNIQYF TGTGCCAGCAGCCAAGATCCCCCCGGCATAGCCAAAAACATTCAGTACTTC
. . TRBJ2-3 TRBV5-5 CASSLEGGGGTDTQYF TGTGCCAGCAGCTTGGAGGGAGGGGGGGGCACAGATACGCAGTATTTT
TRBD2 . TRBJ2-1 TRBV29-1 CSVEDGGALAEINEQFF TGCAGCGTTGAAGATGGTGGCGCACTAGCGGAAATAAATGAGCAGTTCTTC
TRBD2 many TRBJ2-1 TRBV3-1 CASSQGLGGINEQFF TGTGCCAGCAGCCAGGGACTAGGTGGAATCAATGAGCAGTTCTTC
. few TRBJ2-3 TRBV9 CASSVEATSTDTQYF TGTGCCAGCAGCGTAGAAGCGACCAGCACAGATACGCAGTATTTT
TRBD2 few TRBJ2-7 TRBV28 CASSLSGGSSYEQYF TGTGCCAGCAGTTTATCAGGCGGGAGCTCCTACGAGCAGTACTTC
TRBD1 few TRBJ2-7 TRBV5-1 CASSWTGAEQYF TGCGCCAGCAGCTGGACAGGCGCCGAGCAGTACTTC